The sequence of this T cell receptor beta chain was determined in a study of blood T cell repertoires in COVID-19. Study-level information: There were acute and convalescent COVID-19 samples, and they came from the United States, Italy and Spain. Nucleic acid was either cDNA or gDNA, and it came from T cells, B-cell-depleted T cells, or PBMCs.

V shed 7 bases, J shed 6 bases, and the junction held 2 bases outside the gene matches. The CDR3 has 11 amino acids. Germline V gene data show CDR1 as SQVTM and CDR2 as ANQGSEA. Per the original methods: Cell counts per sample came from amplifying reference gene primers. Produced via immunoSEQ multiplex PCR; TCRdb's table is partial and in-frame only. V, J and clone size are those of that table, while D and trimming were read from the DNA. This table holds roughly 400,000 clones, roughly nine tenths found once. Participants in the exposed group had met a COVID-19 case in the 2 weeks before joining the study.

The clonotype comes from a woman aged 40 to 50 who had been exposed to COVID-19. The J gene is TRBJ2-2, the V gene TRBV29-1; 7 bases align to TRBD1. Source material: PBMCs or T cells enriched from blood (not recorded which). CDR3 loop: CSGGQAGELFF. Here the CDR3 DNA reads TGCAGCGGTGGACAGGCCGGGGAGCTGTTTTTT.